What follows are 26 T cell receptor beta chains derived from one specimen sequenced in a study of T cell responses to AZD1222 COVID-19 vaccine (dated by TCRdb to the early 2020s). Library generation was performed with the immunoSEQ multiplex PCR assay. In its TCRdb copy, this immuneACCESS table keeps in-frame sequences only and misses some clones. Where compared with another copy, unresolved V genes explain less than half of these, and the others have no known cause. The sample table contains fewer than 200,000 clones; only one count was recorded for about nine tenths of them. The ten largest make up 3.5% to 5.5% of the sample. The time point label, as the study defines it: about 28 days (+/-7) after the second vaccine dose. The treatment or condition label, read with the paper, signifies: meningococcal conjugate vaccine given as trial control. Here the sequenced sample was peripheral blood, taken 28 days after the second dose of the MenACWY control vaccine. These receptors originate from an adult who received the MenACWY meningococcal vaccine as a control.

V is TRBV15 and J is TRBJ1-2; D not resolved. CDR1 and CDR2 from the germline V gene are LNHNV and YYDKDF (reference sequence). The ends were cut back, 0 bases at V and 0 bases at J, with 8 bases in the middle. This CDR3 region has 15 residues. CDR3 region: CATSRDKVPNYGYTF. The DNA for the CDR3 is TGTGCCACCAGCAGAGATAAAGTACCTAACTATGGCTACACCTTC.

The chain recombines TRBV9 with TRBJ1-6; 7 bases line up with TRBD1. The CDR3 runs 16 residues. Germline trimming cut 4 bases from V and 9 bases from J; bases unmatched to any gene: 13. The germline V gene has CDR1 SGDLS and CDR2 YYNGEE. This CDR3 is CASSLGQSGQISPLHF. For the CDR3, the DNA is TGTGCCAGCAGCCTGGGACAGTCGGGCCAAATTTCACCCCTCCACTTT.

The chain carries TRBV11-2 and TRBJ1-1; TRBD1 might be the D (6 bases). This CDR3 spans 12 amino acids. Trimming took off 4 bases at V and 8 bases at J, with 11 bases between the two ends. In germline, CDR1 is SGHAT, CDR2 FQNNGV. The CDR3 bases are TGTGCCAGCAGCTGGAACAGGGCGGAAGCTTTCTTT. It yields the protein CASSWNRAEAFF.

This clone was detected only a few times. The V call is TRBV7-2, the J call TRBJ1-1; TRBD1 might be the D (6 bases). CDR3 length: 14 residues. Germline V gene lookup returns CDR1 SGHTA and CDR2 FQGNSA. The V and J ends lost 1 base and 4 bases respectively, with 10 bases between them. The CDR3 DNA is TGTGCCAGCAGCTTAGTGACGACAGGCACTGAAGCTTTCTTT. This codes for CASSLVTTGTEAFF.

J is TRBJ2-3 and V is TRBV9; weak D call: TRBD2 (5 bases). The germline V and J ends were trimmed by 0 bases and 2 bases, with 7 bases remaining between them. The V gene's germline CDR1 is SGDLS and CDR2 YYNGEE. The CDR3 has 14 residues. CDR3 DNA sequence: TGTGCCAGCAGCGTAGTCGACTACACAGATACGCAGTATTTT. Translated: CASSVVDYTDTQYF.

This chain uses TRBV28 with TRBJ1-1; no reliable D call. This CDR3 is built from 13 residues. Germline CDR1 reads MDHEN; CDR2 reads SYDVKM. V dropped 7 bases and J dropped 3 bases, with 12 bases sitting between them. The DNA for the CDR3 is TGTGCCAGCACGGACCTTTGGGACACTGAAGCTTTCTTT. As protein: CASTDLWDTEAFF.

V usage is TRBV25-1 and J usage is TRBJ2-1; 9 positions agree with TRBD1. Per germline, CDR1 MGHDK and CDR2 SYGVNS. The CDR3 covers 15 residues. After removal of 8 bases from V and 3 bases from J, the junction contained 8 bases not matched to a gene. The CDR3 loop reads CASGGRTGVYNEQFF. The CDR3 DNA follows: TGTGCCAGCGGCGGAAGGACAGGGGTCTACAATGAGCAGTTCTTC.

The rearrangement links TRBV19 to TRBJ2-5, with 7 bases lining up with TRBD2. This CDR3 region has 14 residues. Germline-derived CDR1 and CDR2 are LNHDA and SQIVND (reference sequence). Unmatched junction bases numbered 4, after V lost 3 bases and J lost 3 bases. CDR3 DNA sequence: TGTGCCAGTAGTATCGGGGGGTCAGAAGAGACCCAGTACTTC. Its translation: CASSIGGSEETQYF.

The chain carries TRBV4-2 and TRBJ2-1, with 11 positions matching TRBD2. Per the germline V gene, CDR1 is LGHNA and CDR2 is YNFKEQ. The CDR3 has 19 residues. The ends lost 2 bases at V and 2 bases at J; junction bases unmatched: 11. In DNA form, the CDR3 reads TGTGCCAGCAGCCAAAAAGGGACTAGCGGAGTGGGCCCCTACAATGAGCAGTTCTTC. Translation: CASSQKGTSGVGPYNEQFF.

The rearrangement links TRBV28 to TRBJ1-2; D perhaps matches TRBD1 (5 bases). The CDR3 extends over 10 amino acids. Trimming took 10 bases from V and 6 from J, leaving 9 bases between them. Germline CDR1 MDHEN, CDR2 SYDVKM. CDR3 in amino acids: CATRDNGYTF. In DNA, the CDR3 is TGTGCCACCAGGGATAATGGCTACACCTTC.

This clone was seen just once. V usage is TRBV4-1 and J usage is TRBJ2-1; the match to TRBD2 covers 9 bases. The germline CDR1 and CDR2 sequences are MGHRA and YSYEKL. The CDR3 spans 17 residues. Trimming removed 1 base from V and 4 bases from J; junction bases left unmatched: 8. As DNA, the CDR3 is TGCGCCAGCAGCCAAGGAGCAGCGGGAGGCCCATACAATGAGCAGTTCTTC. Protein sequence: CASSQGAAGGPYNEQFF.

The rearrangement joins TRBV19 to TRBJ2-2; 7 positions agree with TRBD2. Germline V gene sequence: CDR1 LNHDA, CDR2 SQIVND (reference sequence). This CDR3 has 14 amino acids. V gave up 6 bases and J gave up 5 bases; unmatched junction bases: 6. The chain's CDR3 is CASRGLSSTGELFF. In nucleotides, the CDR3 is TGTGCCAGTAGGGGACTAAGTTCTACCGGGGAGCTGTTTTTT.

The chain has TRBV28 and TRBJ1-2; the match to TRBD1 covers 9 bases. Germline-derived CDR1 and CDR2 are MDHEN and SYDVKM. The CDR3 sequence is 15 residues long. Germline trimming cut 6 bases from V and 8 bases from J; bases unmatched to any gene: 13. DNA of the CDR3: TGTGCCAGCAGCCTCCCCACCGGGACAGGGCAGGGCTACACCTTC. It is translated as CASSLPTGTGQGYTF.

J is TRBJ1-1 and V is TRBV14; 7 bases are a match to TRBD1. The germline V gene encodes CDR1 SGHDN and CDR2 FVKESK. The CDR3 is 18 residues long. Losses at the gene ends were 0 bases for V and 4 bases for J; bases not matched to a gene: 14. The CDR3 here is CASSQDEGAGRIRTEAFF. CDR3 sequence (DNA): TGTGCCAGCAGCCAAGATGAGGGGGCAGGGAGGATTCGCACTGAAGCTTTCTTT.

The chain is built from TRBV10-3 and TRBJ2-5; D gene ambiguous. Germline lookup yields CDR1 ENHRY and CDR2 SYGVKD. The CDR3 runs 13 residues. V lost 3 bases to trimming and J lost 5 bases, with 10 bases between them. In DNA form, the CDR3 reads TGTGCCATCAGTGAAATCGGGCGGGAGACCCAGTACTTC. Residues: CAISEIGRETQYF.

The chain is built from TRBV28 and TRBJ2-2; tentative D call: TRBD2 (6 bases). Germline loops: CDR1 MDHEN, CDR2 SYDVKM. V lost 10 bases to trimming and J lost 0 bases, with 18 bases between them. The length of the CDR3 is 16 residues. In DNA, the CDR3 is TGTGCCACCATATCTTGGGGACTGACGAACACCGGGGAGCTGTTTTTT. Residues: CATISWGLTNTGELFF. The variable domain in full, with the rest retrieved from reference TRBV28 and TRBJ2-2, is DVKVTQSSRYLVKRTGEKVFLECVQDMDHENMFWYRQDPGLGLRLIYFSYDVKMKEKGDIPEGYSVSREKKERFSLILESASTNQTSMYLCATISWGLTNTGELFFGEGSRLTVL.

The chain combines TRBV28 with TRBJ2-6; D gene ambiguous. The length of the CDR3 is 13 residues. V was pared by 8 bases and J by 0 bases, with 5 bases between. Germline V CDR1 and CDR2: MDHEN, SYDVKM. CDR3 DNA sequence: TGTGCCAGCCATATCTCTGGGGCCAACGTCCTGACTTTC. Translated: CASHISGANVLTF.

The J gene is TRBJ1-5, the V gene TRBV28; unclear D gene. This CDR3 has 14 amino acids. Per the germline V gene, CDR1 is MDHEN and CDR2 is SYDVKM. V lost 1 base and J 7 bases, leaving 11 bases between the germline ends. The CDR3: CASSLFVGNQPQHF. DNA of the CDR3: TGTGCCAGCAGTTTATTCGTCGGTAACCAGCCCCAGCATTTT.

This chain links TRBV12-3 or TRBV12-4 with TRBJ1-1; unclear D gene. The CDR3 has 11 amino acids. Deletions cut 10 bases from V and 0 bases from J, with 6 bases between. DNA of the CDR3: TGTGCCACCCAAATGAACACTGAAGCTTTCTTT. This sequence encodes CATQMNTEAFF.

CDR3 protein: CASGLGLAGIYNEQFF. In DNA, the CDR3 is TGTGCTAGTGGTTTGGGTTTAGCGGGTATCTACAATGAGCAGTTCTTC. The chain combines TRBV12-5 with TRBJ2-1; 7 bases are shared with TRBD2. Unmatched junction bases numbered 6, after V lost 1 base and J lost 3 bases. The CDR3 is made up of 16 amino acids. CDR1 and CDR2 from the germline V gene are LGHNT and FRNRAP.

The chain has TRBV11-1 and TRBJ1-2, with no clear D. The CDR3 consists of 13 residues. Germline V gene lookup returns CDR1 SGHAT and CDR2 FQDESV (reference sequence). Trimming stripped 3 bases from V and 10 bases from J, with 15 bases between. The CDR3 DNA sequence: TGTGCCAGCAGCTTCTCGGCATCGCCTAACTACACCTTC. Protein: CASSFSASPNYTF.

The rearrangement uses TRBV18 and TRBJ2-2, with TRBD2 matching over 13 bases. The germline CDR1 and CDR2 sequences are KGHSH and LQKENI. Germline trimming cut 4 bases from V and 7 bases from J; bases unmatched to any gene: 3. This CDR3 is 15 amino acids long. DNA for the CDR3: TGTGCCAGCTCACTTGGACTAGCGGGAGTCGGGGAGCTGTTTTTT. Residues: CASSLGLAGVGELFF.

J is TRBJ1-5 and V is TRBV2; D is unresolved. Germline CDR1 reads SNHLY; CDR2 reads FYNNEI. This CDR3 is built from 14 residues. Trimming left V 2 bases short and J 0 bases short, with 5 bases between. This chain's CDR3 is CASSEQDSNQPQHF. CDR3 nucleotide sequence: TGTGCCAGCAGTGAACAAGATAGCAATCAGCCCCAGCATTTT. Supplemented by reference TRBV2 and TRBJ1-5, the full variable domain reads EPEVTQTPSHQVTQMGQEVILRCVPISNHLYFYWYRQILGQKVEFLVSFYNNEISEKSEIFDDQFSVERPDGSNFTLKIRSTKLEDSAMYFCASSEQDSNQPQHFGDGTRLSIL.

The V gene is TRBV10-3, the J gene TRBJ2-7, with unresolved D. Trimming stripped 0 bases from V and 3 bases from J, with 9 bases between. The CDR3 has 14 amino acids. CDR1 ENHRY and CDR2 SYGVKD come from the germline V gene. The CDR3: CAISESSAGYEQYF. Written as DNA, the CDR3 is TGTGCCATCAGTGAGTCATCCGCCGGCTACGAGCAGTACTTC.

This chain links TRBV18 with TRBJ2-1, with TRBD2 identical over 11 bases. The CDR3 contains 16 residues. V lost 3 bases to trimming and J lost 6 bases; unmatched junction nucleotides: 7. The V gene's germline CDR1 is KGHSH and CDR2 LQKENI. CDR3 sequence: CASSPRPSGRPNEQFF. DNA of the CDR3: TGTGCCAGCTCACCTCGCCCTAGCGGGAGGCCCAATGAGCAGTTCTTC.

The rearrangement uses TRBV12-2 and TRBJ2-1; the table names TRBD1, a call not compared with the DNA. TRBV12-2 corresponds to a pseudogene. This CDR3 comprises 14 residues. The CDR3 DNA is TGTGCAAGTCGCAATGAACAGGGGGTCGGCGAGCAGTTCTTC. As protein: CASRNEQGVGEQFF.